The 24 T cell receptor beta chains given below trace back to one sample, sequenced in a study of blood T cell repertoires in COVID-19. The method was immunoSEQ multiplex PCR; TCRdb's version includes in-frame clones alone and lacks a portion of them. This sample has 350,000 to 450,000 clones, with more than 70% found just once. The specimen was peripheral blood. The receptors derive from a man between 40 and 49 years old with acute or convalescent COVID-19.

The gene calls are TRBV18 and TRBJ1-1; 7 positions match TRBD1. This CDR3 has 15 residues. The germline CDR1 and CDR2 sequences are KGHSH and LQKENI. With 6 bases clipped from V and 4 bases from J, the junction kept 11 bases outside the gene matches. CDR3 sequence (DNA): TGTGCCAGCTCTCGACAGGGCTCGAGGAGCACTGAAGCTTTCTTT. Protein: CASSRQGSRSTEAFF.

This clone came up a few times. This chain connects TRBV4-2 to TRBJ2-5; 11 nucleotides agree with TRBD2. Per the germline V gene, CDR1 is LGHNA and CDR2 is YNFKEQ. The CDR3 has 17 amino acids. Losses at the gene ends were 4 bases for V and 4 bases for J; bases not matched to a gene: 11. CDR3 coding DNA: TGTGCCAGCAGCCTTAGCGGGGGGGCCTTGTCGAGAGAGACCCAGTACTTC. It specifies CASSLSGGALSRETQYF.

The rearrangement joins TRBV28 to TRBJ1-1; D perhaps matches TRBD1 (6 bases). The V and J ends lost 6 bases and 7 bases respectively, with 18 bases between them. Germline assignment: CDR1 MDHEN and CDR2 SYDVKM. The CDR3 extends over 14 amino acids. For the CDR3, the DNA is TGTGCCAGCAGCTCTGGGGGGGGGCAATTTGAAGCTTTCTTT. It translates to CASSSGGGQFEAFF.

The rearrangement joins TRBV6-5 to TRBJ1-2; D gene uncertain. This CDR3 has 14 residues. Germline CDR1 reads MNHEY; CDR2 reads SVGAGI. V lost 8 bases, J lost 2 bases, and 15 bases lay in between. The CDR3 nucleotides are TGTGCCAGCGGCCTTACCCCCCGAAACTATGGCTACACCTTC. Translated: CASGLTPRNYGYTF.

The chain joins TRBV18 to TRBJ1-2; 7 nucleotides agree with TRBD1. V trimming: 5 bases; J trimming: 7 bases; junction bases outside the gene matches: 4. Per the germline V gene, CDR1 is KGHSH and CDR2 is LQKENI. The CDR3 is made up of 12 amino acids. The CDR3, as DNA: TGTGCCAGCTCATACAGGGGTGGTGGCTACACCTTC. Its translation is CASSYRGGGYTF. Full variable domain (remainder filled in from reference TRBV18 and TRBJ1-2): NAGVMQNPRHLVRRRGQEARLRCSPMKGHSHVYWYRQLPEEGLKFMVYLQKENIIDESGMPKERFSAEFPKEGPSILRIQQVVRGDSAAYFCASSYRGGGYTFGSGTRLTVV.

The CDR3 DNA follows: TGTGCCATCAGTGGGGGGGTGTGGGCTTTCTTT. Encoded protein: CAISGGVWAFF. V is TRBV10-3 and J is TRBJ1-1; D possibly corresponds to TRBD1 (5 bases). V was clipped by 4 bases and J by 11 bases, with 11 bases between them. The germline gives CDR1 ENHRY, CDR2 SYGVKD. The CDR3 is 11 residues long.

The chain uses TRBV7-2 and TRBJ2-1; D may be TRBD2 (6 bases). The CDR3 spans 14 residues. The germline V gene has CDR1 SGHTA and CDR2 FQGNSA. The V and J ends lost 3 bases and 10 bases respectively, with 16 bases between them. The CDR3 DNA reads TGTGCCAGCAGCTTGGGTACCGGGACTGACGAGCAGTTCTTC. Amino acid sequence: CASSLGTGTDEQFF.

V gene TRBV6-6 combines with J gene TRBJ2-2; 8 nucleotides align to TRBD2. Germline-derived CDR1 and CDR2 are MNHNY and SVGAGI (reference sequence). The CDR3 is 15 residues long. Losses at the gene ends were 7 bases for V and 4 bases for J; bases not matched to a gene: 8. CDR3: CASTSPGGGTGELFF. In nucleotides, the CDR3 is TGTGCCAGCACCTCCCCCGGGGGGGGCACCGGGGAGCTGTTTTTT.

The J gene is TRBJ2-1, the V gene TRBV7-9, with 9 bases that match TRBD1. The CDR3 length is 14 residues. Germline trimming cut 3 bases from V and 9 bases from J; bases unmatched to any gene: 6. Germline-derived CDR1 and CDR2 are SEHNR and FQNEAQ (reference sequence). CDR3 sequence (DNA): TGTGCCAGCAGCTTCGGGACAGGGAACGGTGAGCAGTTCTTC. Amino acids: CASSFGTGNGEQFF.

The CDR3 DNA reads as TGTGCCAGCAGCCAAGAAGCGGGGGACACAGATACGCAGTATTTT. As protein: CASSQEAGDTDTQYF. The V call is TRBV4-2, the J call TRBJ2-3; TRBD2 matches 8 bases. The CDR3 consists of 15 residues. J lost 2 bases, V lost 0 bases, and 1 base had no gene match. Germline CDR1 is LGHNA and CDR2 is YNFKEQ.

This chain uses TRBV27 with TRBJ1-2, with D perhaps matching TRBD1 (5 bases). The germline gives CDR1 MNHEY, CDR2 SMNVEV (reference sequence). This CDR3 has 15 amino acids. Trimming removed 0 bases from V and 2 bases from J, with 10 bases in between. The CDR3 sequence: CASSLSGGGNYGYTF. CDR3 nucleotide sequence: TGTGCCAGCAGTTTATCTGGGGGGGGAAACTATGGCTACACCTTC.

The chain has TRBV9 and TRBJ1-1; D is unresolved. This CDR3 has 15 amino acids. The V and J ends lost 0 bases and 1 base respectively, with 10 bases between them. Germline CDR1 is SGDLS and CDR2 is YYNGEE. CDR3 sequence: CASSVVGQENTEAFF. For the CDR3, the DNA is TGTGCCAGCAGCGTAGTAGGTCAGGAGAACACTGAAGCTTTCTTT.

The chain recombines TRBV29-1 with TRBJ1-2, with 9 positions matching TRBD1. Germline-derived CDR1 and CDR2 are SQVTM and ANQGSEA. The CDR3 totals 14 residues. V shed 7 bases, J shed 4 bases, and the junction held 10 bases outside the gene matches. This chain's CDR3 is CSASRTGEGYGYTF. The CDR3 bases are TGCAGCGCCTCCCGGACAGGGGAGGGCTATGGCTACACCTTC. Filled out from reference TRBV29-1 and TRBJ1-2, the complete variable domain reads SAVISQKPSRDICQRGTSLTIQCQVDSQVTMMFWYRQQPGQSLTLIATANQGSEATYESGFVIDKFPISRPNLTFSTLTVSNMSPEDSSIYLCSASRTGEGYGYTFGSGTRLTVV.

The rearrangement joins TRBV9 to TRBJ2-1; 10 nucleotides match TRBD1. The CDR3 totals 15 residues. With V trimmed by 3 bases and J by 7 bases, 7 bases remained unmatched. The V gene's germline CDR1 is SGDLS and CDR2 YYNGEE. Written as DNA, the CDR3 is TGTGCCAGCAGCGGCCGGGACAGGGGAATTAATGAGCAGTTCTTC. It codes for CASSGRDRGINEQFF.

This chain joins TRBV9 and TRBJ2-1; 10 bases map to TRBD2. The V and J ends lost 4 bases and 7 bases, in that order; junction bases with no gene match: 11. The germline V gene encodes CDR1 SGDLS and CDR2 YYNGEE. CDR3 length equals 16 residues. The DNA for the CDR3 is TGTGCCAGCAGCTCTTCCGGACTAGCGGTAACTAATGAGCAGTTCTTC. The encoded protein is CASSSSGLAVTNEQFF.

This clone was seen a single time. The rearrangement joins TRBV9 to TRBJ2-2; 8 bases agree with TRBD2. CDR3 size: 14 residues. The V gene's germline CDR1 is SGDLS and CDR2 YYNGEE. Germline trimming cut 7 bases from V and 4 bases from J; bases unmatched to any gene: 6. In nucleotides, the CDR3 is TGTGCCAGCGGGGAGCGGGGGACCACCGGGGAGCTGTTTTTT. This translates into CASGERGTTGELFF. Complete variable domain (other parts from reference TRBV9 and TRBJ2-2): DSGVTQTPKHLITATGQRVTLRCSPRSGDLSVYWYQQSLDQGLQFLIQYYNGEERAKGNILERFSAQQFPDLHSELNLSSLELGDSALYFCASGERGTTGELFFGEGSRLTVL.

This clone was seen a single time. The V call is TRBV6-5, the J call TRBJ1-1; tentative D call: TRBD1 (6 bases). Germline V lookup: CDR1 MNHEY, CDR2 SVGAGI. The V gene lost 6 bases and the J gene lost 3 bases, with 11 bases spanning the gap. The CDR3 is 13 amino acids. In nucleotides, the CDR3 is TGTGCCAGCAGCTCGGGACAACACACTGAAGCTTTCTTT. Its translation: CASSSGQHTEAFF.

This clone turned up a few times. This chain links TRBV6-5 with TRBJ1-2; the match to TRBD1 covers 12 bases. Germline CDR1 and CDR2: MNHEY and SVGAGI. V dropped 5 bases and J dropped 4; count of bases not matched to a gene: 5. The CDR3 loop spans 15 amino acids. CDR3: CASSKGQGAAYGYTF. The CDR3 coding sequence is TGTGCCAGCAGTAAGGGACAGGGGGCTGCCTATGGCTACACCTTC.

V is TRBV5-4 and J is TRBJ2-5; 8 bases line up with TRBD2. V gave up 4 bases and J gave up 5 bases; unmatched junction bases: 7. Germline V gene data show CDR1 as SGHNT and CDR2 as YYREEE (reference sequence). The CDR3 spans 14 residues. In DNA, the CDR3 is TGTGCCAGCAGCCCCCGGGAGGGCGGCGAGACCCAGTACTTC. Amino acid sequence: CASSPREGGETQYF.

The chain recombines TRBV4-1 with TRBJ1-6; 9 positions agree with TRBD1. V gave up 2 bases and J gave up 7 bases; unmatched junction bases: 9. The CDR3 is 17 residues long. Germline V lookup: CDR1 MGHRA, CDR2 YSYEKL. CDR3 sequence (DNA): TGCGCCAGCAGCCAAAGGGGTACAGGGGGCTTAAATTCACCCCTCCACTTT. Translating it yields CASSQRGTGGLNSPLHF.

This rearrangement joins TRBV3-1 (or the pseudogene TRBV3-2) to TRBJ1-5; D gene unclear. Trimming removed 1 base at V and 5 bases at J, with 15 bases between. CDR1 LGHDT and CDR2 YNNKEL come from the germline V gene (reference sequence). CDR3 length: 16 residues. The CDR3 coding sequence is TGTGCCAGCAGCCAAGGTGGTCGCACAGACGATCAGCCCCAGCATTTT. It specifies CASSQGGRTDDQPQHF.

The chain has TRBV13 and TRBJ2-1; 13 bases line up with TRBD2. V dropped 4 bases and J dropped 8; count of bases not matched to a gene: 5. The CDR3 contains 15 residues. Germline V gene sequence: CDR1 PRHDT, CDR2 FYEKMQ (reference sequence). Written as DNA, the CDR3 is TGTGCCAGCAGCTCCGGGACTAGCGGGACCTATGAGCAGTTCTTC. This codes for CASSSGTSGTYEQFF.

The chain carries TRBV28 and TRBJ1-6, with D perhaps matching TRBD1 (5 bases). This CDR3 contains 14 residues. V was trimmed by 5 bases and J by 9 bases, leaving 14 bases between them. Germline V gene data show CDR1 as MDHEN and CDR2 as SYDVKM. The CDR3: CASSPHARVSPLHF. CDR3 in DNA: TGTGCCAGCAGTCCCCACGCCAGGGTTTCACCCCTCCACTTT.

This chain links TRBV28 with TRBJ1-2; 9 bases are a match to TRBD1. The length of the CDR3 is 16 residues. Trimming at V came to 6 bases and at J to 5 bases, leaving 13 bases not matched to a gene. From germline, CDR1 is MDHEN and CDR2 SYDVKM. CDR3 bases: TGTGCCAGCAGCCCTACCGGACAGGGGAGTCGTTATGGCTACACCTTC. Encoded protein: CASSPTGQGSRYGYTF.